These T cell receptor beta chains were read from a single sample in a study of Graves' ophthalmopathy and Graves' hyperthyroidism. In TCRdb, the multiplex PCR reads were re-called with MiXCR into one record per CDR3 protein. The sample lists 650,000 to 900,000 distinct CDR3 sequences; 35% to 50% were seen once. The specimen sequenced was peripheral blood. These receptor sequences come from an adult man with Graves' ophthalmopathy. CDR3s include the opening cysteine and the closing phenylalanine or tryptophan. A D gene is named only where the DNA matches it firmly. Size values are once, few and many counts, or a class for expanded clones, and some rows have none.

clone size: .
J gene: TRBJ1-6
V gene: TRBV20-1
D gene: .
CDR3 protein: CSAPRQGYNSPLHF
CDR3 DNA: TGCAGTGCGCCGCGGCAAGGCTATAATTCACCCCTCCACTTT

clone size: .
J gene: TRBJ1-5
V gene: TRBV7-2
D gene: TRBD1
CDR3 protein: CASSSLGTGVQPQHF
CDR3 DNA: TGTGCCAGCAGCTCACTGGGGACAGGGGTGCAGCCCCAGCATTTT

clone size: .
J gene: TRBJ2-5
V gene: TRBV10-2
D gene: .
CDR3 protein: CASSESGKETQYF
CDR3 DNA: TGCGCCAGCAGTGAGTCAGGGAAAGAGACCCAGTACTTC

clone size: many
J gene: TRBJ2-5
V gene: TRBV2
D gene: .
CDR3 protein: CASSATGKETQYF
CDR3 DNA: TGTGCCAGCAGTGCAACAGGGAAAGAGACCCAGTACTTC

clone size: few
J gene: TRBJ1-4
V gene: TRBV2
D gene: TRBD1
CDR3 protein: CASTTGSVEKLFF
CDR3 DNA: TGTGCCAGCACGACAGGGTCTGTTGAAAAACTGTTTTTT

clone size: many
J gene: TRBJ1-1
V gene: TRBV10-3
D gene: .
CDR3 protein: CAISEGRNTEAFF
CDR3 DNA: TGTGCCATCAGTGAAGGGAGGAACACTGAAGCTTTCTTT

clone size: .
J gene: TRBJ1-2
V gene: TRBV13
D gene: TRBD1
CDR3 protein: CASSVEDRVGGYTF
CDR3 DNA: TGTGCCAGCAGCGTAGAGGACAGGGTCGGTGGCTACACCTTC

clone size: .
J gene: TRBJ2-5
V gene: TRBV28
D gene: .
CDR3 protein: CASSLQGVQYF
CDR3 DNA: TGTGCCAGCAGCTTACAGGGAGTTCAGTACTTC

clone size: few
J gene: TRBJ2-5
V gene: TRBV10-3
D gene: TRBD2
CDR3 protein: CATCPVAGGPRETQYF
CDR3 DNA: TGTGCCACCTGCCCCGTTGCGGGAGGGCCCCGGGAGACCCAGTACTTC

clone size: .
J gene: TRBJ1-2
V gene: TRBV29-1
D gene: TRBD1
CDR3 protein: CSVETTGGYTF
CDR3 DNA: TGCAGCGTTGAAACGACAGGGGGCTACACCTTC

clone size: few
J gene: TRBJ2-5
V gene: TRBV5-6
D gene: .
CDR3 protein: CASSFSPKETQYF
CDR3 DNA: TGTGCCAGCAGCTTCAGTCCTAAAGAGACCCAGTACTTC

clone size: .
J gene: TRBJ2-7
V gene: TRBV25-1
D gene: .
CDR3 protein: CASSQDLWGVSSYEQYF
CDR3 DNA: TGTGCCAGCAGCCAAGATCTCTGGGGCGTGAGCTCCTACGAGCAGTACTTC

clone size: once
J gene: TRBJ1-6
V gene: TRBV2
D gene: TRBD1
CDR3 protein: CAPRGQGANSPLHF
CDR3 DNA: TGTGCCCCACGCGGACAGGGGGCTAATTCACCCCTCCACTTT

clone size: .
J gene: TRBJ2-2
V gene: TRBV7-9
D gene: TRBD1
CDR3 protein: CASSPGQGAGGELFF
CDR3 DNA: TGTGCCAGCAGTCCGGGACAGGGGGCGGGCGGGGAGCTGTTTTTT